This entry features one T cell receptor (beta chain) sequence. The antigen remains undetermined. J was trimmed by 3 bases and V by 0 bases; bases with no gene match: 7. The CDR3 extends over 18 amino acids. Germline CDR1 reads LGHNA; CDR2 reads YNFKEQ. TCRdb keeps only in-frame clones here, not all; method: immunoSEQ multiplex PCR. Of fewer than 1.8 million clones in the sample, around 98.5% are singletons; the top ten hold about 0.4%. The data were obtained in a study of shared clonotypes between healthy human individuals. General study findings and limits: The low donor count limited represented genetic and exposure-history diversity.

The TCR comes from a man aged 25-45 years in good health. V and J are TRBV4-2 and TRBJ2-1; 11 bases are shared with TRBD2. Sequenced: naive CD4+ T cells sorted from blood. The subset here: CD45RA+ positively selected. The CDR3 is CASSQDTSGRPNYNEQFF. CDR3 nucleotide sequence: TGTGCCAGCAGCCAAGATACTAGCGGGAGACCCAACTACAATGAGCAGTTCTTC.